These 5 T cell receptor beta chains originate from one sample sequenced in a study of blood T cell repertoires in COVID-19. Sequenced by immunoSEQ multiplex PCR; TCRdb stores in-frame clones only, minus some. This table has more than 110,000 clones, about 82% appearing once. Material for sequencing was peripheral blood. Receptors were obtained from a woman of 80 years or more with active or convalescent COVID-19.

The V call is TRBV5-1, the J call TRBJ2-7; no clear D. Between the trimmed V and J ends, which lost 4 bases and 4 bases, there was a span of 21 bases. The germline CDR1 and CDR2 sequences are SGHRS and YFSETQ. The CDR3 has 16 amino acids. The DNA of the CDR3 is TGCGCCAGCAGCCTTGGAGATCAGCCGGGTTCGTACGAGCAGTACTTC. It encodes CASSLGDQPGSYEQYF.

This clone was counted a single time. The chain has TRBV13 and TRBJ1-2; 10 bases align to TRBD1. J was trimmed by 8 bases and V by 5 bases; bases with no gene match: 11. CDR1 and CDR2 (germline): PRHDT, FYEKMQ (reference sequence). The CDR3 loop spans 15 amino acids. The CDR3, as DNA: TGTGCCAGCAGCGGTAGTGGACAGGGGGTAAAGGGCTACACCTTC. Encoded protein: CASSGSGQGVKGYTF.

This clone was picked up a small number of times. V is TRBV6-5 and J is TRBJ1-4, with 7 bases fitting TRBD1. V shed 7 bases and J 4 bases; nucleotides not matched to a gene: 9. This CDR3 is built from 15 residues. Looked up from germline, CDR1 is MNHEY and CDR2 is SVGAGI. This chain's CDR3 is CASTLTGLINEKLFF. In DNA, the CDR3 is TGTGCCAGCACCCTGACAGGGCTTATTAATGAAAAACTGTTTTTT.

This clone has more than one count but fewer than ten. The J gene is TRBJ2-1, the V gene TRBV6-2 or TRBV6-3; 10 bases match TRBD2. Germline assignment: CDR1 MNHEY and CDR2 SVGEGT. V lost 5 bases, J lost 2 bases, and 3 bases stayed unmatched. CDR3 size: 15 residues. Here the CDR3 reads CASSLAGAPYNEQFF. The CDR3 DNA sequence: TGTGCCAGCAGTCTAGCGGGGGCCCCCTACAATGAGCAGTTCTTC.

The V call is TRBV12-2, the J call TRBJ1-2. TRBV12-2 is designated a pseudogene. This CDR3 contains 14 residues. The chain's CDR3 is CASRLEKGTGGYTF. In nucleotides, the CDR3 is TGTGCAAGTCGCTTAGAGAAGGGGACTGGTGGCTACACCTTC.